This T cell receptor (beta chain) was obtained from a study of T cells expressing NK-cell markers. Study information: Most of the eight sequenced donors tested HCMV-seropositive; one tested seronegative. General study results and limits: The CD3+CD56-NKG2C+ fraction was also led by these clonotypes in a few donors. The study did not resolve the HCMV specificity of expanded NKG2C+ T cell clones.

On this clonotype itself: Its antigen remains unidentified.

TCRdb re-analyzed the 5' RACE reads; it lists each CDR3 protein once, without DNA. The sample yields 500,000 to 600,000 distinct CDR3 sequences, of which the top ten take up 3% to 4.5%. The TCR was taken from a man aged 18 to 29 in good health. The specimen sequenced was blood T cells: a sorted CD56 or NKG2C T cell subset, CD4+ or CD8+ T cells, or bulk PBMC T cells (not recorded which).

The CDR3: CASSVTPSGQGVTGELFF. V is TRBV9 and J is TRBJ2-2; TCRdb's assignment of TRBD1 cannot be checked, as there is no DNA. This CDR3 has 18 amino acids. The germline V gene has CDR1 SGDLS and CDR2 YYNGEE.